The rows below give T cell receptor beta chains drawn from one sample of a study of breast tumors, draining lymph nodes, adjacent tissues. TCRdb passed the multiplex PCR reads through MiXCR, listing each CDR3 protein once. The sample contains around 130,000 distinct CDR3 sequences, roughly 20% of which appear only once. Source material: axillary lymph node tissue. The receptor source for this set is a female donor with breast cancer. Some clones in this sample may be carry-over from other donors' samples. CDR3s leave out the opening cysteine and the closing phenylalanine or tryptophan.

TRBV6-1	TRBJ2-7	ASSDSYYEQY
TRBV28	TRBJ1-5	AIIGGEGLYSNQPQH
TRBV6-1	TRBJ1-2	ASSGPGQSYGYT
TRBV20-1	TRBJ2-7	SARPLGTLGVEQY
TRBV20-1	TRBJ1-1	SARAGGGRQGHGSNTEAF
TRBV18	TRBJ2-4	ASSPQGVAKNIQY
TRBV18	TRBJ1-3	ASSPRRAADSGNTIY
TRBV20-1	TRBJ1-4	SAKKGSTNEKLF
TRBV30	TRBJ1-6	AWSRDRTNSYNSPLH
TRBV6-6	TRBJ2-7	ASSYGQGDYEQY
TRBV6-1	TRBJ2-1	ASSLLHLRGLAGRENEQF
TRBV28	TRBJ2-2	ASGTGLAGELF
TRBV30	TRBJ1-2	AWTGFYGYT
TRBV6-1	TRBJ1-4	ASGENPRTGTNEKLF
TRBV10-3	TRBJ2-3	AISADPSTDTQY
TRBV3-1	TRBJ2-7	ASSHRGHSGLYEQY
TRBV3-1	TRBJ2-1	ASNMAGGLYNEQF
TRBV7-8	TRBJ2-2	ASSRQGDTGELF
TRBV6-5	TRBJ2-1	ASSPLAGVNGQS
TRBV2	TRBJ2-7	ASTTFIYYEQY
TRBV27	TRBJ2-6	ASSLGQGATGANVLT
TRBV24-1	TRBJ1-2	ATDTPLDRGNYGYT
TRBV5-8	TRBJ1-4	ASSLGSGGPTEKLF
TRBV28	TRBJ2-7	ASVGLGEQY
TRBV2	TRBJ1-4	ASRELGEKLF
TRBV5-1	TRBJ2-1	ASSLESINEQF
TRBV7-3	TRBJ2-1	ASSEQNEQF
TRBV19	TRBJ1-2	ASSRGPSTGGYT
TRBV24-1	TRBJ2-2	ATSDSGLAGAPNTGELF
TRBV2	TRBJ2-7	ASRLDLYEQY
TRBV20-1	TRBJ1-4	SARASSGDEKLF
TRBV28	TRBJ2-7	ASGRRGGGSEQY
TRBV5-4	TRBJ2-2	ASSSRGVNTGELF
TRBV11-2	TRBJ1-2	ASSLGPPGLSNYGYT
TRBV20-1	TRBJ2-5	SARGLAGVETQY
TRBV20-1	TRBJ2-3	SAPYTDTQY
TRBV4-1	TRBJ2-5	ASSQDLGAGGQETQY
TRBV28	TRBJ2-3	ASSAGGATDTQY
TRBV19	TRBJ1-2	ASKYRDTGYT
TRBV9	TRBJ1-5	ASSLSQGTYNQPQH
TRBV4-1	TRBJ2-7	ASSQEVGRDPSYEQY
TRBV12-3/TRBV12-4	TRBJ2-1	ASARASAGVSEQF
TRBV5-5	TRBJ2-7	ASSLVQGAAYEQY
TRBV6-5	TRBJ2-2	ASSYSHSRFSGELF
TRBV9	TRBJ2-2	ASSARLATNTGELF
TRBV10-3	TRBJ2-1	AISESTVSYNEQF
TRBV2	TRBJ2-5	ASSAFGAGAETQY
TRBV11-2	TRBJ2-2	ASSSAGRGPGELF
TRBV6-6	TRBJ2-7	ASSRDSNAEQY
TRBV7-2	TRBJ2-1	ASSLVDLASYNEQF